A selection of T cell receptor beta chains follows, all from one sample in a study of metastatic and nonmetastatic thyroid tumors. TCRdb reanalyzed the PCR reads via MiXCR. The sample yields some 28,000 clones, about 20% seen once. The sample taken for sequencing was blood. The receptor source for this set is a female donor with papillary thyroid cancer or a benign thyroid nodule (not recorded which). Some clones in this sample may be carry-over from other donors' samples. CDR3s include the opening cysteine and the closing phenylalanine or tryptophan. The order of the fields is V gene, J gene, clone size, D gene, CDR3 protein, CDR3 DNA. D genes are given only for firm matches. Clone size is stated in some rows and not others, as once, few, many or a class when expanded.

v_gene: TRBV6-1
j_gene: TRBJ2-5
abundance: -
d_gene: TRBD1
CDR3aa: CASAPGGETQYF
CDR3nt: TGTGCCAGCGCCCCAGGGGGAGAGACCCAGTACTTC

v_gene: TRBV28
j_gene: TRBJ2-1
abundance: medium-sized
d_gene: -
CDR3aa: CASSASTATAYNEQFF
CDR3nt: TGTGCCAGCAGTGCCTCGACAGCCACTGCCTACAATGAGCAGTTCTTC

v_gene: TRBV24-1
j_gene: TRBJ2-1
abundance: -
d_gene: -
CDR3aa: CATSDLTADNPYNEQFF
CDR3nt: TGTGCCACCAGTGATTTAACGGCAGATAATCCCTACAATGAGCAGTTCTTC

v_gene: TRBV28
j_gene: TRBJ1-2
abundance: few
d_gene: TRBD1
CDR3aa: CASSLGDRDYGYTF
CDR3nt: TGTGCCAGCAGTCTCGGGGACAGGGACTATGGCTACACCTTC

v_gene: TRBV4-1
j_gene: TRBJ2-1
abundance: few
d_gene: -
CDR3aa: CASGQEVATGWDEQFF
CDR3nt: TGCGCCAGCGGCCAAGAGGTGGCTACAGGGTGGGATGAGCAGTTCTTC

v_gene: TRBV9
j_gene: TRBJ1-3
abundance: -
d_gene: -
CDR3aa: CASTGRLGNTIYF
CDR3nt: TGTGCCAGCACCGGGCGCCTCGGAAACACCATATATTTT

v_gene: TRBV15
j_gene: TRBJ2-2
abundance: -
d_gene: TRBD2
CDR3aa: CATSRLADTGELFF
CDR3nt: TGTGCCACCAGCAGACTAGCGGACACCGGGGAGCTGTTTTTT

v_gene: TRBV5-1
j_gene: TRBJ2-6
abundance: many
d_gene: -
CDR3aa: CASSLSATGANVLTF
CDR3nt: TGCGCCAGCAGCTTGTCTGCTACTGGGGCCAACGTCCTGACTTTC

v_gene: TRBV30
j_gene: TRBJ2-7
abundance: many
d_gene: -
CDR3aa: CAWSVSYEQYF
CDR3nt: TGTGCCTGGAGTGTATCCTACGAGCAGTACTTC

v_gene: TRBV2
j_gene: TRBJ1-1
abundance: -
d_gene: -
CDR3aa: CASSDPRPKRDTEAFF
CDR3nt: TGTGCCAGCAGTGACCCGAGGCCTAAGAGAGACACTGAAGCTTTCTTT

v_gene: TRBV20-1
j_gene: TRBJ2-7
abundance: -
d_gene: TRBD1
CDR3aa: CSAFLGQGVPYEQYF
CDR3nt: TGCAGTGCCTTTCTGGGACAGGGGGTACCCTACGAGCAGTACTTC

v_gene: TRBV4-2
j_gene: TRBJ2-2
abundance: many
d_gene: -
CDR3aa: CASSQTRVTGELFF
CDR3nt: TGTGCCAGCAGCCAGACCAGAGTTACCGGGGAGCTGTTTTTT

v_gene: TRBV7-6
j_gene: TRBJ2-1
abundance: -
d_gene: -
CDR3aa: CASSLGQAPYNEQFF
CDR3nt: TGTGCCAGCAGCTTAGGACAGGCACCCTACAATGAGCAGTTCTTC

v_gene: TRBV7-3
j_gene: TRBJ2-1
abundance: many
d_gene: TRBD2
CDR3aa: CASSTQSGSYNEQFF
CDR3nt: TGTGCCAGCAGCACACAGAGCGGGAGCTACAATGAGCAGTTCTTC

v_gene: TRBV30
j_gene: TRBJ1-5
abundance: many
d_gene: -
CDR3aa: CAWSAGTHQPQHF
CDR3nt: TGTGCCTGGAGTGCCGGGACTCATCAGCCCCAGCATTTT

v_gene: TRBV6-1
j_gene: TRBJ2-7
abundance: medium-sized
d_gene: -
CDR3aa: CASSEADRTYEQYF
CDR3nt: TGTGCCAGCAGTGAAGCTGACAGGACCTACGAGCAGTACTTC

v_gene: TRBV3-1
j_gene: TRBJ1-2
abundance: -
d_gene: -
CDR3aa: CASSHWASCGYTF
CDR3nt: TGTGCCAGCAGCCACTGGGCCTCCTGTGGCTACACCTTC

v_gene: TRBV29-1
j_gene: TRBJ1-2
abundance: many
d_gene: -
CDR3aa: CSVETENYGYTF
CDR3nt: TGCAGCGTTGAAACAGAGAACTATGGCTACACCTTC

v_gene: TRBV5-6
j_gene: TRBJ2-5
abundance: few
d_gene: -
CDR3aa: CARGRTQYF
CDR3nt: TGTGCCCGGGGGCGGACCCAGTACTTC

v_gene: TRBV30
j_gene: TRBJ1-4
abundance: -
d_gene: TRBD1
CDR3aa: CAWSRQGGYEKLFF
CDR3nt: TGTGCCTGGAGTAGACAGGGAGGATATGAAAAACTGTTTTTT

v_gene: TRBV30
j_gene: TRBJ1-5
abundance: many
d_gene: -
CDR3aa: CAWSRGNQPQHF
CDR3nt: TGTGCCTGGAGTAGGGGCAATCAGCCCCAGCATTTT

v_gene: TRBV7-8
j_gene: TRBJ2-7
abundance: -
d_gene: -
CDR3aa: CASSLADRGLSLEQYF
CDR3nt: TGTGCCAGCAGTTTAGCGGATCGGGGACTCTCACTGGAGCAGTACTTC

v_gene: TRBV28
j_gene: TRBJ2-7
abundance: -
d_gene: -
CDR3aa: CASSLTRGEQYF
CDR3nt: TGTGCCAGCAGTTTAACGAGGGGCGAGCAGTACTTC

v_gene: TRBV6-1
j_gene: TRBJ2-1
abundance: few
d_gene: -
CDR3aa: CASTPPARYYNEQFF
CDR3nt: TGTGCCAGCACCCCGCCGGCGAGATACTACAATGAGCAGTTCTTC

v_gene: TRBV6-1
j_gene: TRBJ2-3
abundance: medium-sized
d_gene: -
CDR3aa: CASRPSLGGDTQYF
CDR3nt: TGTGCCAGCAGACCGAGCCTAGGAGGAGATACGCAGTATTTT

v_gene: TRBV7-6
j_gene: TRBJ2-2
abundance: -
d_gene: -
CDR3aa: CASSQSGWTGELFF
CDR3nt: TGTGCCAGCAGCCAATCGGGTTGGACCGGGGAGCTGTTTTTT

v_gene: TRBV6-1
j_gene: TRBJ1-6
abundance: many
d_gene: -
CDR3aa: CASSDREGNSPLHF
CDR3nt: TGTGCCAGCAGTGACAGGGAGGGTAATTCACCCCTCCACTTT

v_gene: TRBV4-1
j_gene: TRBJ2-1
abundance: many
d_gene: TRBD2
CDR3aa: CASSPRERGGIRGNEQFF
CDR3nt: TGCGCCAGCAGCCCACGGGAGCGGGGGGGTATCCGTGGGAATGAGCAGTTCTTC

v_gene: TRBV3-1
j_gene: TRBJ1-2
abundance: once
d_gene: -
CDR3aa: CASSQTPGGTHYGYTF
CDR3nt: TGTGCCAGCAGCCAAACCCCGGGGGGGACCCACTATGGCTACACCTTC

v_gene: TRBV28
j_gene: TRBJ2-3
abundance: -
d_gene: -
CDR3aa: CASSSSGPTDTQYF
CDR3nt: TGTGCCAGCAGTTCATCGGGGCCCACAGATACGCAGTATTTT

v_gene: TRBV12-3/TRBV12-4
j_gene: TRBJ2-2
abundance: -
d_gene: -
CDR3aa: CASSLRQGGTGELFF
CDR3nt: TGTGCCAGCAGTTTAAGGCAGGGGGGCACCGGGGAGCTGTTTTTT

v_gene: TRBV7-3
j_gene: TRBJ2-1
abundance: few
d_gene: TRBD2
CDR3aa: CASSSAGGPGNEQFF
CDR3nt: TGTGCCAGCAGCTCGGCGGGGGGGCCGGGCAATGAGCAGTTCTTC

v_gene: TRBV28
j_gene: TRBJ1-1
abundance: -
d_gene: TRBD1
CDR3aa: CASSLTRGSTEAFF
CDR3nt: TGTGCCAGCAGTTTAACCAGGGGGAGTACTGAAGCTTTCTTT

v_gene: TRBV20-1
j_gene: TRBJ2-1
abundance: many
d_gene: TRBD2
CDR3aa: CSASPSGKSSYNEQFF
CDR3nt: TGCAGTGCTAGTCCTAGCGGAAAGAGCTCCTACAATGAGCAGTTCTTC

v_gene: TRBV12-3/TRBV12-4
j_gene: TRBJ2-2
abundance: many
d_gene: -
CDR3aa: CASSFRDIDTGELFF
CDR3nt: TGTGCCAGCAGTTTCCGGGACATAGATACCGGGGAGCTGTTTTTT

v_gene: TRBV6-1
j_gene: TRBJ2-5
abundance: few
d_gene: -
CDR3aa: CASRQRINQETQYF
CDR3nt: TGTGCCAGCAGGCAGCGGATAAATCAAGAGACCCAGTACTTC

v_gene: TRBV7-8
j_gene: TRBJ2-2
abundance: -
d_gene: TRBD2
CDR3aa: CASSLRTSLPGELFF
CDR3nt: TGTGCCAGCAGCCTTCGGACTAGTCTTCCCGGGGAGCTGTTTTTT

v_gene: TRBV6-5
j_gene: TRBJ1-2
abundance: few
d_gene: -
CDR3aa: CASSYSSGGYTF
CDR3nt: TGTGCCAGCAGTTACTCGAGCGGGGGCTACACCTTC

v_gene: TRBV20-1
j_gene: TRBJ2-7
abundance: -
d_gene: TRBD2
CDR3aa: CSATSSGYYDEQYF
CDR3nt: TGCAGTGCTACTTCTAGCGGGTACTACGACGAGCAGTACTTC

v_gene: TRBV7-8
j_gene: TRBJ2-7
abundance: once
d_gene: TRBD1
CDR3aa: CASSSLRTGSREQYF
CDR3nt: TGTGCCAGCAGCTCACTTAGGACAGGGTCTCGCGAGCAGTACTTC

v_gene: TRBV5-1
j_gene: TRBJ2-3
abundance: -
d_gene: TRBD2
CDR3aa: CASSLRAGGGNTQYF
CDR3nt: TGCGCCAGCAGCTTAAGAGCGGGAGGCGGGAATACGCAGTATTTT

v_gene: TRBV6-1
j_gene: TRBJ2-7
abundance: many
d_gene: -
CDR3aa: CASSPDGVGYEQYF
CDR3nt: TGTGCCAGCAGTCCAGATGGGGTAGGCTACGAGCAGTACTTC

v_gene: TRBV5-5
j_gene: TRBJ2-7
abundance: many
d_gene: TRBD1
CDR3aa: CASSLAPGQGAMEQYF
CDR3nt: TGTGCCAGCAGCTTGGCCCCGGGACAGGGGGCGATGGAGCAGTACTTC

v_gene: TRBV11-2
j_gene: TRBJ1-1
abundance: -
d_gene: -
CDR3aa: CASSLVPGYDTEAFF
CDR3nt: TGTGCCAGCAGCTTAGTCCCGGGATATGACACTGAAGCTTTCTTT

v_gene: TRBV6-1
j_gene: TRBJ2-3
abundance: few
d_gene: TRBD2
CDR3aa: CASLRGGPLDTQYF
CDR3nt: TGTGCCAGCCTGCGGGGGGGGCCGTTAGATACGCAGTATTTT

v_gene: TRBV6-1
j_gene: TRBJ2-7
abundance: few
d_gene: -
CDR3aa: CATRGWGSYEQYF
CDR3nt: TGTGCCACCAGAGGTTGGGGCTCCTACGAGCAGTACTTC

v_gene: TRBV6-1
j_gene: TRBJ2-7
abundance: many
d_gene: -
CDR3aa: CASSGGFEGYEQYF
CDR3nt: TGTGCCAGCAGTGGCGGGTTCGAGGGATACGAGCAGTACTTC

v_gene: TRBV20-1
j_gene: TRBJ1-2
abundance: -
d_gene: -
CDR3aa: CSARRAYSAYGYTF
CDR3nt: TGCAGTGCTAGAAGAGCTTATTCCGCCTATGGCTACACCTTC

v_gene: TRBV7-3
j_gene: TRBJ2-3
abundance: -
d_gene: TRBD1
CDR3aa: CASSWTGAFADTQYF
CDR3nt: TGTGCCAGCAGCTGGACAGGGGCTTTCGCAGATACGCAGTATTTT

v_gene: TRBV4-1
j_gene: TRBJ1-2
abundance: many
d_gene: -
CDR3aa: CASSQGYTGIGYGYTF
CDR3nt: TGCGCCAGCAGCCAAGGATATACAGGGATCGGGTATGGCTACACCTTC

v_gene: TRBV20-1
j_gene: TRBJ2-1
abundance: few
d_gene: -
CDR3aa: CSAGLEGGGNEQFF
CDR3nt: TGCAGTGCTGGGCTGGAGGGAGGAGGTAATGAGCAGTTCTTC

v_gene: TRBV4-1
j_gene: TRBJ1-3
abundance: many
d_gene: -
CDR3aa: CASSPTDIYSGNTIYF
CDR3nt: TGCGCCAGCAGCCCTACGGACATCTACTCTGGAAACACCATATATTTT

v_gene: TRBV5-1
j_gene: TRBJ2-7
abundance: many
d_gene: TRBD1
CDR3aa: CASSRTGGDEQYF
CDR3nt: TGCGCCAGCAGCAGGACAGGGGGCGACGAGCAGTACTTC

v_gene: TRBV7-8
j_gene: TRBJ1-6
abundance: -
d_gene: -
CDR3aa: CASSRDERYSPLHF
CDR3nt: TGTGCCAGCAGCCGCGATGAGAGGTACTCACCCCTCCACTTT

v_gene: TRBV25-1
j_gene: TRBJ2-1
abundance: many
d_gene: TRBD2
CDR3aa: CASSETTQKSGETYNEQFF
CDR3nt: TGTGCCAGCAGTGAAACAACACAAAAGAGCGGGGAAACCTACAATGAGCAGTTCTTC

v_gene: TRBV27
j_gene: TRBJ1-2
abundance: -
d_gene: TRBD1
CDR3aa: CASRPTGGARCYTF
CDR3nt: TGCGCCAGCAGACCGACAGGGGGCGCGAGGTGCTACACCTTC

v_gene: TRBV20-1
j_gene: TRBJ2-3
abundance: many
d_gene: -
CDR3aa: CSARDQGTGTQYF
CDR3nt: TGCAGTGCAAGGGACCAAGGCACGGGTACGCAGTATTTT

v_gene: TRBV6-1
j_gene: TRBJ2-2
abundance: -
d_gene: -
CDR3aa: CASSWGGGDTGELFF
CDR3nt: TGTGCCAGCAGTTGGGGGGGCGGGGACACCGGGGAGCTGTTTTTT

v_gene: TRBV20-1
j_gene: TRBJ2-7
abundance: many
d_gene: -
CDR3aa: CSAREEGSYEQYF
CDR3nt: TGCAGTGCTAGAGAGGAAGGGAGCTACGAGCAGTACTTC

v_gene: TRBV28
j_gene: TRBJ1-2
abundance: -
d_gene: TRBD1
CDR3aa: CASSLGTGSNYGYTF
CDR3nt: TGTGCCAGCAGTCTAGGGACAGGATCTAACTATGGCTACACCTTC